The rows below give T cell receptor beta chains drawn from one sample of a study of Graves' ophthalmopathy and Graves' hyperthyroidism. Via MiXCR, TCRdb re-called the multiplex PCR reads, giving one row per CDR3 protein. The repertoire holds roughly 500,000 distinct CDR3 sequences, with approximately 14% as singletons. Specimen: blood. The receptors derive from a woman in her twenties or thirties with Graves' ophthalmopathy. The CDR3 runs from the conserved cysteine through the conserved F or W. Each record gives: V gene, clone size, J gene, D gene, CDR3 protein, CDR3 DNA. A D gene is named only where the DNA matches it firmly. Clone size is shown for a subset of rows, as once, few, many or a class of expanded clone.

V gene: TRBV7-3
clone size: many
J gene: TRBJ2-7
D gene: TRBD2
CDR3 protein: CASSLTGGPSDKQYF
CDR3 DNA: TGTGCCAGCAGCTTGACGGGAGGGCCTTCCGACAAGCAGTACTTC

V gene: TRBV6-5
clone size: NA
J gene: TRBJ1-3
D gene: TRBD1
CDR3 protein: CASSLADREGYTIYF
CDR3 DNA: TGTGCCAGCAGTTTGGCCGACAGGGAGGGTTACACCATATATTTT

V gene: TRBV12-3/TRBV12-4
clone size: NA
J gene: TRBJ2-7
D gene: TRBD2
CDR3 protein: CASSSLAAAYEQYF
CDR3 DNA: TGTGCCAGCAGTTCCCTAGCGGCCGCCTACGAGCAGTACTTC

V gene: TRBV12-3/TRBV12-4
clone size: many
J gene: TRBJ1-2
D gene: TRBD1
CDR3 protein: CASTPDRGYYGYTF
CDR3 DNA: TGTGCCAGCACCCCCGACAGGGGATACTATGGCTACACCTTC

V gene: TRBV30
clone size: many
J gene: TRBJ2-7
D gene: NA
CDR3 protein: CAWGDRAYEQYF
CDR3 DNA: TGTGCCTGGGGTGACAGAGCCTACGAGCAGTACTTC

V gene: TRBV12-3/TRBV12-4
clone size: many
J gene: TRBJ2-7
D gene: TRBD2
CDR3 protein: CASSPGGVNEQYF
CDR3 DNA: TGTGCCAGCAGTCCCGGGGGGGTGAACGAGCAGTACTTC

V gene: TRBV10-2
clone size: many
J gene: TRBJ1-1
D gene: TRBD1
CDR3 protein: CASSVLHDRAMPEAFF
CDR3 DNA: TGCGCCAGCAGTGTGTTGCATGACAGGGCAATGCCTGAAGCTTTCTTT

V gene: TRBV27
clone size: many
J gene: TRBJ2-7
D gene: TRBD2
CDR3 protein: CASTPSGRLYEQYF
CDR3 DNA: TGTGCCAGCACCCCTAGCGGGAGGTTATACGAGCAGTACTTC

V gene: TRBV29-1
clone size: many
J gene: TRBJ2-7
D gene: NA
CDR3 protein: CSVEFLSTGVGGEQYF
CDR3 DNA: TGCAGCGTTGAGTTCTTAAGTACGGGAGTGGGGGGCGAGCAGTACTTC

V gene: TRBV6-5
clone size: NA
J gene: TRBJ2-5
D gene: TRBD1
CDR3 protein: CASSYGQAQETQYF
CDR3 DNA: TGTGCCAGCAGTTACGGACAGGCCCAAGAGACCCAGTACTTC

V gene: TRBV5-1
clone size: few
J gene: TRBJ2-3
D gene: NA
CDR3 protein: CASSTLGQTDTQYF
CDR3 DNA: TGCGCCAGCAGCACTCTCGGACAGACAGATACGCAGTATTTT

V gene: TRBV12-3/TRBV12-4
clone size: NA
J gene: TRBJ2-2
D gene: NA
CDR3 protein: CASSFNPPGTGELFF
CDR3 DNA: TGTGCCAGCAGTTTTAACCCTCCGGGGACCGGGGAGCTGTTTTTT

V gene: TRBV3-1
clone size: many
J gene: TRBJ1-2
D gene: NA
CDR3 protein: CASSQVARPGFPLYGYTF
CDR3 DNA: TGTGCCAGCAGCCAAGTGGCCCGCCCGGGATTCCCCCTCTATGGCTACACCTTC

V gene: TRBV6-1
clone size: many
J gene: TRBJ1-1
D gene: TRBD1
CDR3 protein: CAIQDRSNTEAFF
CDR3 DNA: TGTGCCATCCAGGACAGGTCGAACACTGAAGCTTTCTTT

V gene: TRBV24-1
clone size: many
J gene: TRBJ2-7
D gene: NA
CDR3 protein: CATSAGPSEQYF
CDR3 DNA: TGTGCCACCAGTGCAGGGCCTAGCGAGCAGTACTTC

V gene: TRBV3-1
clone size: many
J gene: TRBJ2-5
D gene: TRBD2
CDR3 protein: CASSQGLAGFGQETQYF
CDR3 DNA: TGTGCCAGCAGCCAAGGTCTAGCGGGCTTTGGGCAAGAGACCCAGTACTTC

V gene: TRBV5-1
clone size: NA
J gene: TRBJ2-7
D gene: NA
CDR3 protein: CASCDRTNSYEQYF
CDR3 DNA: TGCGCCAGCTGTGACCGGACGAATTCCTACGAGCAGTACTTC

V gene: TRBV2
clone size: many
J gene: TRBJ1-2
D gene: NA
CDR3 protein: CASTGSLYGYTF
CDR3 DNA: TGTGCCAGCACGGGCAGTCTCTATGGCTACACCTTC

V gene: TRBV7-2
clone size: many
J gene: TRBJ1-2
D gene: NA
CDR3 protein: CASSLGRYYGYTF
CDR3 DNA: TGTGCCAGCAGCTTAGGCAGATACTATGGCTACACCTTC

V gene: TRBV12-3/TRBV12-4
clone size: NA
J gene: TRBJ2-2
D gene: NA
CDR3 protein: CAGSLRQGGGTGELFF
CDR3 DNA: TGTGCCGGCAGTTTACGTCAGGGGGGCGGCACCGGGGAGCTGTTTTTT

V gene: TRBV6-1
clone size: many
J gene: TRBJ2-7
D gene: NA
CDR3 protein: CASSEVPQGYEQYF
CDR3 DNA: TGTGCCAGCAGTGAGGTCCCCCAAGGATACGAGCAGTACTTC

V gene: TRBV12-3/TRBV12-4
clone size: many
J gene: TRBJ2-7
D gene: TRBD2
CDR3 protein: CASSLAGEGTYEQYF
CDR3 DNA: TGTGCCAGCAGCTTAGCGGGGGAAGGTACCTACGAGCAGTACTTC

V gene: TRBV30
clone size: many
J gene: TRBJ1-2
D gene: TRBD1
CDR3 protein: CAWSSDRVPANYGYTF
CDR3 DNA: TGTGCCTGGAGTTCGGACAGGGTCCCAGCTAACTATGGCTACACCTTC

V gene: TRBV6-2/TRBV6-3
clone size: many
J gene: TRBJ2-5
D gene: TRBD2
CDR3 protein: CASSYSPALAGLETQYF
CDR3 DNA: TGTGCCAGCAGTTACTCGCCGGCGCTAGCGGGATTGGAGACCCAGTACTTC

V gene: TRBV6-1
clone size: NA
J gene: TRBJ1-3
D gene: NA
CDR3 protein: CASSPGPLGNTIYF
CDR3 DNA: TGTGCCAGCAGCCCAGGACCGCTAGGAAACACCATATATTTT

V gene: TRBV27
clone size: many
J gene: TRBJ1-2
D gene: NA
CDR3 protein: CASSLRGASYGYTF
CDR3 DNA: TGTGCCAGCAGTTTAAGAGGGGCGAGCTATGGCTACACCTTC

V gene: TRBV12-3/TRBV12-4
clone size: many
J gene: TRBJ2-2
D gene: NA
CDR3 protein: CASKMTLNGELFF
CDR3 DNA: TGTGCCAGCAAAATGACCCTTAACGGGGAGCTGTTTTTT

V gene: TRBV6-2/TRBV6-3
clone size: many
J gene: TRBJ2-4
D gene: TRBD1
CDR3 protein: CASSTGGRDIQYF
CDR3 DNA: TGTGCCAGCAGCACAGGGGGCCGGGACATTCAGTACTTC

V gene: TRBV12-3/TRBV12-4
clone size: many
J gene: TRBJ1-2
D gene: NA
CDR3 protein: CASSFGRSYGYTF
CDR3 DNA: TGTGCCAGCAGTTTCGGCAGATCCTATGGCTACACCTTC

V gene: TRBV6-1
clone size: once
J gene: TRBJ1-6
D gene: TRBD1
CDR3 protein: CASGDTEGANSPLHF
CDR3 DNA: TGTGCCAGCGGCGACACGGAGGGGGCAAATTCACCCCTCCACTTT

V gene: TRBV6-2/TRBV6-3
clone size: many
J gene: TRBJ1-1
D gene: NA
CDR3 protein: CASNRAVNTEAFF
CDR3 DNA: TGTGCCAGCAACCGGGCGGTGAACACTGAAGCTTTCTTT

V gene: TRBV19
clone size: NA
J gene: TRBJ2-7
D gene: NA
CDR3 protein: CASSMSGEDGHYEQYF
CDR3 DNA: TGTGCCAGTAGTATGTCAGGTGAGGACGGTCACTACGAGCAGTACTTC

V gene: TRBV12-3/TRBV12-4
clone size: many
J gene: TRBJ1-2
D gene: NA
CDR3 protein: CASSFGGGAQRYTF
CDR3 DNA: TGTGCCAGCAGCTTTGGTGGGGGGGCGCAACGCTACACCTTC

V gene: TRBV12-3/TRBV12-4
clone size: NA
J gene: TRBJ2-7
D gene: NA
CDR3 protein: CASRSMGEQYF
CDR3 DNA: TGTGCCAGCAGGTCGATGGGCGAGCAGTACTTC

V gene: TRBV3-1
clone size: many
J gene: TRBJ2-5
D gene: TRBD2
CDR3 protein: CASSKGLVQETQYF
CDR3 DNA: TGTGCCAGCAGCAAAGGACTAGTTCAAGAGACCCAGTACTTC

V gene: TRBV19
clone size: many
J gene: TRBJ1-5
D gene: TRBD1
CDR3 protein: CASSIGDSPNQPQHF
CDR3 DNA: TGTGCCAGTAGTATAGGGGACAGCCCCAATCAGCCCCAGCATTTT

V gene: TRBV5-6
clone size: NA
J gene: TRBJ1-5
D gene: TRBD1
CDR3 protein: CASSTDRIGNQPQHF
CDR3 DNA: TGTGCCAGCAGTACGGACAGGATAGGCAATCAGCCCCAGCATTTT

V gene: TRBV24-1
clone size: many
J gene: TRBJ1-2
D gene: NA
CDR3 protein: CAPRGPANYGYTF
CDR3 DNA: TGTGCCCCCCGGGGCCCCGCTAACTATGGCTACACCTTC

V gene: TRBV27
clone size: few
J gene: TRBJ1-5
D gene: TRBD1
CDR3 protein: CASSPTDRVMKPQHF
CDR3 DNA: TGTGCCAGCAGCCCAACGGACAGGGTAATGAAGCCCCAGCATTTT

V gene: TRBV11-2
clone size: NA
J gene: TRBJ2-5
D gene: NA
CDR3 protein: CASSPGGQEAQYF
CDR3 DNA: TGTGCCAGCAGCCCAGGCGGTCAAGAGGCCCAGTACTTC

V gene: TRBV7-6
clone size: many
J gene: TRBJ2-7
D gene: NA
CDR3 protein: CASSPEGLDEQYF
CDR3 DNA: TGTGCCAGCAGCCCTGAGGGGCTGGACGAGCAGTACTTC

V gene: TRBV2
clone size: many
J gene: TRBJ1-1
D gene: NA
CDR3 protein: CASISRSLSNTEAFF
CDR3 DNA: TGTGCCAGCATTAGCAGATCGCTGTCGAACACTGAAGCTTTCTTT

V gene: TRBV10-1
clone size: few
J gene: TRBJ2-5
D gene: NA
CDR3 protein: CASSEGGKETQYF
CDR3 DNA: TGCGCCAGCAGTGAGGGGGGAAAGGAGACCCAGTACTTC

V gene: TRBV11-1
clone size: many
J gene: TRBJ1-2
D gene: NA
CDR3 protein: CASSLEGQQVNYGYTF
CDR3 DNA: TGTGCCAGCAGCTTAGAAGGACAACAAGTTAACTATGGCTACACCTTC

V gene: TRBV6-5
clone size: many
J gene: TRBJ2-7
D gene: NA
CDR3 protein: CASSSGTLSYEQYF
CDR3 DNA: TGTGCCAGCAGCTCCGGGACGCTATCCTACGAGCAGTACTTC

V gene: TRBV28
clone size: many
J gene: TRBJ1-5
D gene: NA
CDR3 protein: CAIRDSGGSNSQPQHF
CDR3 DNA: TGTGCCATCCGGGACTCCGGGGGAAGTAATAGTCAGCCCCAGCATTTT

V gene: TRBV28
clone size: few
J gene: TRBJ1-2
D gene: NA
CDR3 protein: CAIRAYYGYTF
CDR3 DNA: TGTGCCATCAGGGCTTACTATGGCTACACCTTC

V gene: TRBV15
clone size: many
J gene: TRBJ2-4
D gene: NA
CDR3 protein: CATSRDRAQEHIQYF
CDR3 DNA: TGTGCCACCAGCAGAGATCGGGCCCAGGAGCACATTCAGTACTTC

V gene: TRBV12-3/TRBV12-4
clone size: NA
J gene: TRBJ1-1
D gene: NA
CDR3 protein: CASSFRWTDRNREAFF
CDR3 DNA: TGTGCCAGCAGTTTCCGCTGGACAGACCGTAACAGGGAAGCTTTCTTT

V gene: TRBV28
clone size: many
J gene: TRBJ2-7
D gene: NA
CDR3 protein: CASSEGGRDEQYF
CDR3 DNA: TGTGCCAGTTCCGAAGGGGGGCGGGACGAGCAGTACTTC

V gene: TRBV19
clone size: NA
J gene: TRBJ1-2
D gene: TRBD1
CDR3 protein: CASSSQGALKYGYTF
CDR3 DNA: TGTGCCAGTAGTTCGCAGGGGGCGTTGAAGTATGGCTACACCTTC

V gene: TRBV6-2/TRBV6-3
clone size: many
J gene: TRBJ1-1
D gene: NA
CDR3 protein: CASSYSGEAFF
CDR3 DNA: TGTGCCAGCAGTTACTCTGGGGAAGCTTTCTTT

V gene: TRBV15
clone size: many
J gene: TRBJ1-5
D gene: NA
CDR3 protein: CATSRVHRAGHQPQHF
CDR3 DNA: TGTGCCACCAGCAGAGTGCACCGGGCCGGTCATCAGCCCCAGCATTTT

V gene: TRBV11-2
clone size: many
J gene: TRBJ2-7
D gene: NA
CDR3 protein: CASSRTDSYEQYF
CDR3 DNA: TGTGCCAGCAGCAGGACGGACTCCTACGAGCAGTACTTC

V gene: TRBV6-1
clone size: many
J gene: TRBJ1-6
D gene: NA
CDR3 protein: CASSQGGLLNNSPLHF
CDR3 DNA: TGTGCCAGCAGTCAGGGAGGACTACTTAATAATTCACCCCTCCACTTT